These T cell receptor beta chains were read from a single sample in a study of shared clonotypes between healthy human individuals. Produced via immunoSEQ multiplex PCR; TCRdb's table is partial and in-frame only. This table has about 490,000 clones, about three quarters appearing once. The sample was PBMCs. These TCRs come from a woman aged 40 to 49 in good health. Some clones in this sample may be carry-over from other donors' samples. CDR3s include the opening cysteine and the closing phenylalanine or tryptophan. A D gene is named only where the DNA matches it firmly. Expanded clones get a size class; other rows say once, few or many, or leave the size out.

TRBV9,TRBJ2-3,NA,NA,TGTGCCAGCAGCGTCGCACCACCAGATACGCAGTATTTT,CASSVAPPDTQYF
TRBV27,TRBJ2-1,NA,NA,TGTGCCAGCAGTTTATCGGCAAGAGCTGAGCAGTTCTTC,CASSLSARAEQFF
TRBV2,TRBJ2-1,NA,TRBD2,TGTGCCAGCAGTGACACAGCGGGATTCTACAATGAGCAGTTCTTC,CASSDTAGFYNEQFF
TRBV7-3,TRBJ1-1,once,NA,TGTGCCAGCAGCCCGGGGGCACAGAACACTGAAGCTTTCTTT,CASSPGAQNTEAFF
TRBV27,TRBJ2-5,NA,TRBD2,TGTGCCAGCGCTCGACTAGCGGGAAAAGAGACCCAGTACTTC,CASARLAGKETQYF
TRBV9,TRBJ2-1,NA,TRBD2,TGTGCCAGCAGCCCGGGGACTAGCGGGACTGATGAGCAGTTCTTC,CASSPGTSGTDEQFF
TRBV29-1,TRBJ1-5,NA,NA,TGCAGCGTTGGTAGCCTCAATCAGCCCCAGCATTTT,CSVGSLNQPQHF
TRBV5-1,TRBJ1-4,once,NA,TGCGCCAGCAGAGGGGAGGATGAAAAACTGTTTTTT,CASRGEDEKLFF
TRBV30,TRBJ2-3,once,NA,TGTGCCTGGACCCGAAAGACGCTAGATACGCAGTATTTT,CAWTRKTLDTQYF
TRBV30,TRBJ1-4,NA,NA,TGTGCCTGGCGGGAGGAACAAGCCGGGAAACTGTTTTTT,CAWREEQAGKLFF
TRBV28,TRBJ1-1,few,NA,TGTGCCAGCATATTGGAGGGCACTGAAGCTTTCTTT,CASILEGTEAFF
TRBV7-2,TRBJ2-1,NA,TRBD2,TGTGCCACCGTTCCCCTACTAGCGGGAGGGAATGAGCAGTTCTTC,CATVPLLAGGNEQFF
TRBV11-2,TRBJ2-5,NA,TRBD2,TGTGCCACCTCGAGCGGGATCCAAGAGACCCAGTACTTC,CATSSGIQETQYF
TRBV6-6,TRBJ1-1,NA,TRBD1,TGTGCCAGCAGTCGGGACAGGGTGGCTGAAGCTTTCTTT,CASSRDRVAEAFF
TRBV5-6,TRBJ2-1,NA,NA,TGTGCCAGCAGCCCCCTGGGGCGGGAACGTGTATATGAGCAGTTCTTC,CASSPLGRERVYEQFF
TRBV5-4,TRBJ2-7,few,NA,TGTGCCAGCAGCTTGGCTAGGGCAGGCGAGCAGTACTTC,CASSLARAGEQYF
TRBV7-2,TRBJ2-7,once,TRBD2,TGTGCCAGCAGCTTAGAGGGACTAGGGGGGGTCCGCGAGCAGTACTTC,CASSLEGLGGVREQYF
TRBV7-8,TRBJ1-3,NA,NA,TGTGCCAGCAGCTTAAGGGCACTCGACTCTGGAAACACCATATATTTT,CASSLRALDSGNTIYF
TRBV28,TRBJ1-5,NA,NA,TGTGCCAGCAGCCCCGGAGGGGGAGATCAGCCCCAGCATTTT,CASSPGGGDQPQHF
TRBV2,TRBJ2-7,NA,NA,TGTGCCAGCAGGGAAATGACCGTTAGCTCCTACGAGCAGTACTTC,CASREMTVSSYEQYF
TRBV6-1,TRBJ2-2,NA,NA,TGTGCCAGCAGCGTGAACTCGCTTTTCACCGGGGAGCTGTTTTTT,CASSVNSLFTGELFF
TRBV19,TRBJ2-7,NA,NA,TGTGCCAGTAGTATAGATCCGGGGGCGGACGAGCAGTACTTC,CASSIDPGADEQYF
TRBV5-1,TRBJ2-7,NA,NA,TGCGCCAGCAGCTTTACCGGGTGGGATCACGAGCAGTACTTC,CASSFTGWDHEQYF
TRBV5-6,TRBJ2-7,NA,TRBD2,TGTGCCAGCAGCTGGGTAGCGGGGGGGATCTACGAGCAGTACTTC,CASSWVAGGIYEQYF
TRBV6-6,TRBJ1-5,many,TRBD1,TGTGCCAGCACCCTACAGGGGGATGATCAGCCCCAGCATTTT,CASTLQGDDQPQHF
TRBV7-3,TRBJ2-1,NA,NA,TGTGCCAGCAGCACACAGGGAGGCTATGAGCAGTTCTTC,CASSTQGGYEQFF
TRBV7-8,TRBJ1-2,once,NA,TGTGCCAGCAGCTTAACGCCCGCCGATGGCTACACCTTC,CASSLTPADGYTF
TRBV28,TRBJ2-3,NA,NA,TGTGCCAGCAGTCTCAAAAATACGCAGTATTTT,CASSLKNTQYF
TRBV2,TRBJ1-4,NA,NA,TGTGCCAGCGAACGGGGGGGGTCTAATGAAAAACTGTTTTTT,CASERGGSNEKLFF
TRBV5-4,TRBJ2-7,NA,NA,TGTGCCAGCAGCTGGACCGGGGGCAACGAGCAGTACTTC,CASSWTGGNEQYF
TRBV19,TRBJ2-1,NA,TRBD2,TGTGCCAGTAGTATGGCGGGAGCGGTAAATGAGCAGTTCTTC,CASSMAGAVNEQFF
TRBV19,TRBJ1-1,NA,NA,TGTGCCAGTAGTATCTTCTTGAACACTGAAGCTTTCTTT,CASSIFLNTEAFF
TRBV18,TRBJ1-1,NA,TRBD1,TGTGCCAGCTCACAGGGACAGGGGGCGCAAACTGAAGCTTTCTTT,CASSQGQGAQTEAFF
TRBV5-1,TRBJ2-7,NA,NA,TGCGCCAGCAGCCCAGACAACGGGTGGACCTACGAGCAGTACTTC,CASSPDNGWTYEQYF
TRBV19,TRBJ2-2,NA,TRBD1,TGTGCCAGTAATCCCGACAGGGTAGCCGGGGAGCTGTTTTTT,CASNPDRVAGELFF
TRBV6-5,TRBJ2-7,NA,TRBD1,TGTGCCAGCAGACCGGGACAGACCTACGAGCAGTACTTC,CASRPGQTYEQYF
TRBV5-1,TRBJ2-7,NA,TRBD2,TGCGCCAGCAGCTTGGGACTAGCGAATTCCTACGAGCAGTACTTC,CASSLGLANSYEQYF
TRBV6-5,TRBJ2-7,many,TRBD1,TGTGCCAGCAGTTACCTGGGACAGTCGAAATACGAGCAGTACTTC,CASSYLGQSKYEQYF
TRBV5-1,TRBJ2-3,NA,TRBD1,TGCGCCAGCAGCTTGTTTGGTGGACAGGGGGGCACAGATACGCAGTATTTT,CASSLFGGQGGTDTQYF